These T cell receptor beta chains were read from a single sample in a study of blood T cells in healthy people across ages. MiXCR, run by TCRdb on the 5' RACE reads, gives a single entry per CDR3 protein. Seen here are about 650,000 distinct CDR3 sequences, about 34% observed once, and the top ten hold 15% to 17%. The sample consisted of blood. The receptors come from a woman aged 80 or over in good health. Both conserved end residues are part of each CDR3.

j_call v_call cdr3_aa
TRBJ1-3 TRBV6-5 CASSPGGAYGNTIYF
- TRBV7-2 CASSRTSGGPRGSYNEQYF
TRBJ1-6 TRBV6-5 CASSYSNPSPSNNSPLHF
TRBJ2-7 TRBV19 CASTIGPPYEQYF
TRBJ2-7 TRBV6-6 CASSWGGAAYEQYF
TRBJ2-7 TRBV20-1 CSASTGLAGGDEQYF
TRBJ2-2 TRBV10-3 CAISRGTGQGSDTGELFF
TRBJ1-1 TRBV12-3/TRBV12-4 CASISAGGNTEAFF
TRBJ2-1 TRBV7-3 CASSSAVSSYNEQFF
TRBJ1-3 TRBV3-1 CASSLGRAGRNTIYF
TRBJ2-5 TRBV11-2 CASSPRGRGQETQYF
TRBJ2-7 TRBV5-6 CASSFWGTMQNEQYF
TRBJ1-1 TRBV20-1 CSARDLQAGNTEAFF
TRBJ2-6 TRBV7-3 CASSLGQFSGANVLTF
TRBJ2-3 TRBV20-1 CSARDSRASLAGDPSTDTQYF
TRBJ2-1 TRBV21-1 CASSKGAAPYEQFF
TRBJ2-1 TRBV5-1 CASSSDRIQLAGLLRGNEQFF
TRBJ1-2 TRBV6-2/TRBV6-3 CASSSGPPRDRYTF
TRBJ2-5 TRBV7-2 CASSLEGGGTLYSEQYF
TRBJ2-1 TRBV5-1 CASSLPLAANNEQFF
TRBJ2-7 TRBV6-1 CASSENRRASEQYF
TRBJ1-1 TRBV27 CASSKQGAPEAFF
TRBJ2-5 TRBV7-8 CASSSPRSVDRAQETQYF
TRBJ2-3 TRBV7-3 CASSFGGAGADTQYF
TRBJ1-2 TRBV12-3/TRBV12-4 CDSSTGQTRGYTF
- TRBV5-1 CASSSGGKETQYF
TRBJ2-5 TRBV28 CASKDRSLGEQYF
TRBJ1-2 TRBV2 CASSELGFTNYGYTF
TRBJ1-1 TRBV20-1 CSATLSIGKGEAFF
TRBJ2-7 TRBV7-8 CASSLADVRYEQYF
TRBJ2-1 TRBV19 CASSIAGGPVEQFF
TRBJ2-1 TRBV6-2/TRBV6-3 CASTTGGLGEQFF
TRBJ2-5 TRBV5-1 CASSLGLARETQYF
TRBJ2-1 TRBV28 CASSLGGDYNEQFF
TRBJ2-5 TRBV7-2 CASSLSEGLGETQYF
TRBJ1-1 TRBV20-1 CSARVVRGVNTEAFF
TRBJ1-1 TRBV6-4 CASSDSTWTSPVFF
TRBJ2-7 TRBV20-1 CSATGLPYEQYF
TRBJ1-1 TRBV20-1 CSARDRRQQSTEAFF
TRBJ2-7 TRBV30 CAWNWEGVSYEQYF
TRBJ1-2 TRBV5-1 CASRLQGQGEGGYTF
TRBJ1-5 TRBV7-6 CASSPLGQGARGRPQHF
TRBJ1-2 TRBV6-2/TRBV6-3 CASRTGNSGYTF
TRBJ2-1 TRBV2 CASSEGQLNYNEQFF
TRBJ2-5 TRBV7-9 CASSSSGAGETQYF
TRBJ2-3 TRBV10-3 CAISRLHRGGTDTQYF
TRBJ1-1 TRBV5-4 CASSLGRGARVRAFF
TRBJ2-3 TRBV7-9 CASSFARTGEGDTQYF
TRBJ2-3 TRBV9 CAYSLIGTGTRDTQYF
TRBJ2-1 TRBV5-6 CASSLGLAWFF
TRBJ2-5 TRBV7-3 CASSSITGTSKETQYF
TRBJ2-2 TRBV6-1 CASSETDNTGELFF